This passage covers 32 T cell receptor beta chains from one sample sequenced in a study of early T cells in non-severe SARS-CoV-2 infection (dated by TCRdb to the early 2020s). Library preparation was by 5' RACE. Sequencing was performed on a NextSeq 500. Using fastp trimming at Q25 and MiXCR clonotype assembly, TCRdb reanalyzed the public sequencing data and kept in-frame beta chains. Records with the same CDR3 protein are collapsed into one entry carrying the most frequent genes and DNA. The sample yields 80,000 to 100,000 distinct CDR3 sequences; 12% were counted once. The leading ten clones occupy 6.5% of the sample. Sequencing was performed on whole blood. The receptors derive from an adult who was a healthcare worker with PCR-confirmed SARS-CoV-2 infection or an uninfected control (not recorded which).

This clonotype was seen a handful of times. This chain connects TRBV5-6 to TRBJ1-1; D is uncertain. CDR1 and CDR2 (germline): SGHDT, YYEEEE. The CDR3 spans 13 residues. The germline V and J ends were trimmed by 2 bases and 2 bases, with 7 bases remaining between them. CDR3 region: CASSFIGNTEAFF. DNA for the CDR3: TGTGCCAGCAGCTTTATCGGAAACACTGAAGCTTTCTTT.

This clonotype was observed a handful of times. The chain has TRBV21-1 and TRBJ2-5; no DNA check was done on the table's D call, TRBD1. TRBV21-1 is given as a pseudogene. CDR3 length equals 14 residues. The CDR3 DNA follows: TGTGCCAGCAGCAAAGAAACGGGAAAAGAGACCCAGTACTTC. Translation: CASSKETGKETQYF.

This chain uses TRBV2 with TRBJ2-1; 9 positions agree with TRBD1. Germline V gene lookup returns CDR1 SNHLY and CDR2 FYNNEI. This CDR3 spans 14 amino acids. Trimming removed 6 bases from V and 6 bases from J; junction bases left unmatched: 6. CDR3 in amino acids: CASRKGQGGNEQFF. The DNA for the CDR3 is TGTGCCAGCAGGAAGGGACAGGGCGGCAATGAGCAGTTCTTC.

The chain joins TRBV7-9 to TRBJ2-7; 9 bases line up with TRBD2. Trimming removed 2 bases from V and 6 bases from J; junction bases left unmatched: 5. Germline CDR1 and CDR2: SEHNR and FQNEAQ (reference sequence). This CDR3 is 14 amino acids long. CDR3 in amino acids: CASSLLAGTVEQYF. The CDR3 coding sequence is TGTGCCAGCAGCTTACTAGCGGGAACCGTCGAGCAGTACTTC.

This clonotype was detected only a few times. The rearrangement uses TRBV18 and TRBJ2-3; a weak D match, TRBD2 (5 bases). The V and J ends lost 3 bases and 0 bases respectively, with 7 bases between them. This CDR3 comprises 14 residues. The germline V gene has CDR1 KGHSH and CDR2 LQKENI. The CDR3 coding sequence is TGTGCCAGCTCACCGGAGCGGAGCACAGATACGCAGTATTTT. This translates into CASSPERSTDTQYF.

This clonotype has a handful of counts. The V gene is TRBV20-1, the J gene TRBJ2-7; a possible D gene is TRBD2 (6 bases). This CDR3 contains 12 residues. In germline, CDR1 is DFQATT, CDR2 SNEGSKA (reference sequence). The CDR3 nucleotides are TGCTCAGGCAGGGACTCCACCTACGAGCAGTACTTC. Translated: CSGRDSTYEQYF.

Many counts were recorded for this clonotype. The chain links TRBV10-3 to TRBJ2-3, with D possibly matching TRBD2 (5 bases). With 4 bases removed from V and 2 bases from J, the gap between germline ends came to 7 bases. Per germline, CDR1 ENHRY and CDR2 SYGVKD. The CDR3 has 13 residues. Here the CDR3 DNA reads TGTGCCATCAGTGGGCTAGCCACAGATACGCAGTATTTT. Amino acid sequence: CAISGLATDTQYF.

The chain recombines TRBV11-2 with TRBJ1-1; the match to TRBD1 covers 8 bases. V shed 2 bases and J 3 bases; nucleotides not matched to a gene: 5. The CDR3 extends over 15 amino acids. Germline V gene lookup returns CDR1 SGHAT and CDR2 FQNNGV. The CDR3 sequence: CASSLQGAWDTEAFF. Here the CDR3 DNA reads TGTGCCAGCAGCTTACAGGGGGCGTGGGACACTGAAGCTTTCTTT.

The chain recombines TRBV12-3 or TRBV12-4 with TRBJ2-3; 8 bases agree with TRBD1. The length of the CDR3 is 15 residues. The V segment lost 6 bases and the J segment 4 bases; nucleotides outside the gene matches: 9. The chain's CDR3 is CASSWAGGLADTQYF. CDR3 sequence (DNA): TGTGCCAGCAGCTGGGCAGGGGGCTTGGCAGATACGCAGTATTTT.

The chain combines TRBV12-3 or TRBV12-4 with TRBJ1-3, with D possibly matching TRBD1 (5 bases). V lost 7 bases to trimming and J lost 0 bases, with 10 bases between them. This CDR3 has 14 residues. For the CDR3, the DNA is TGTGCCAGCATATTACAGGTCTCTGGAAACACCATATATTTT. Encoded protein: CASILQVSGNTIYF.

The chain is built from TRBV27 and TRBJ1-2; D is undetermined. This CDR3 contains 15 residues. Trimming shortened V by 2 bases and J by 2 bases, and 12 bases separated the two germline ends. CDR1 and CDR2 from the germline V gene are MNHEY and SMNVEV (reference sequence). The CDR3, as DNA: TGTGCCAGCAGTTTAAGCGGAACAGCCAACTATGGCTACACCTTC. This encodes CASSLSGTANYGYTF.

This chain links TRBV5-5 with TRBJ2-5; D not certain. This CDR3 has 14 residues. V shed 3 bases and J shed 1 base, with 10 bases lying between them. CDR1 and CDR2 (germline): SGHKS, YYEKEE (reference sequence). CDR3: CASSWGSLQETQYF. In DNA, the CDR3 is TGTGCCAGCAGCTGGGGATCCCTCCAAGAGACCCAGTACTTC.

J is TRBJ1-1 and V is TRBV12-3 or TRBV12-4; tentative D call: TRBD1 (6 bases). The CDR3 length is 16 residues. V was shortened by 3 bases and J by 4 bases, with 18 bases between the two germline ends. The CDR3 protein is CASSLRGQGRGTEAFF. CDR3 in DNA: TGTGCCAGCAGTTTGAGGGGCCAGGGGCGGGGCACTGAAGCTTTCTTT.

This clonotype was detected a few times. The chain joins TRBV7-3 to TRBJ2-1; 9 bases match TRBD1. Unmatched junction bases numbered 8, after V lost 5 bases and J lost 6 bases. Germline assignment: CDR1 SGHTA and CDR2 FQGTGA. The CDR3 runs to 15 residues. Here the CDR3 reads CASSLGQGEGNEQFF. CDR3 coding DNA: TGTGCCAGCAGCCTGGGACAGGGAGAGGGCAATGAGCAGTTCTTC.

J is TRBJ2-6 and V is TRBV20-1, with D unresolved. The CDR3 sequence is 15 residues long. Per the germline V gene, CDR1 is DFQATT and CDR2 is SNEGSKA (reference sequence). Trimming removed 6 bases from V and 0 bases from J, with 12 bases in between. The CDR3 loop reads CSANPISSGANVLTF. CDR3 in DNA: TGCAGTGCCAACCCAATCAGCTCTGGGGCCAACGTCCTGACTTTC.

This clonotype was observed a few times. V and J are TRBV5-1 and TRBJ1-6; D is ambiguous. V was pared by 0 bases and J by 11 bases, with 12 bases between. Per the germline V gene, CDR1 is SGHRS and CDR2 is YFSETQ. The CDR3 loop spans 14 amino acids. The CDR3 reads CASSLVPDSTPLHF. In DNA form, the CDR3 reads TGCGCCAGCAGCTTGGTTCCGGACTCCACACCCCTCCACTTT.

This clonotype came up many times. This chain uses TRBV11-2 with TRBJ2-7; D not certain. The CDR3 is made up of 14 amino acids. Germline CDR1 SGHAT, CDR2 FQNNGV. The V and J ends lost 1 base and 5 bases respectively, with 12 bases between them. The CDR3 coding sequence is TGTGCCAGCAGCTTAGTTAGTAGTAGGAACGAGCAGTACTTC. Encoded protein: CASSLVSSRNEQYF.

This sequence joins TRBV5-6 and TRBJ2-4, with no clear D. The CDR3 length is 11 residues. Germline V gene sequence: CDR1 SGHDT, CDR2 YYEEEE. V lost 0 bases, J lost 14 bases, and 9 bases lay in between. As DNA, the CDR3 is TGTGCCAGCAGCTTGGGAACAGTGGAGTACTTC. Its translation is CASSLGTVEYF.

This clonotype was detected a few times. V is TRBV20-1 and J is TRBJ2-7, with TRBD2 matching over 12 bases. CDR3 length: 14 residues. The J segment lost 6 bases and the V segment lost 6 bases, leaving 9 bases of the junction unmatched. Germline V gene sequence: CDR1 DFQATT, CDR2 SNEGSKA (reference sequence). The DNA for the CDR3 is TGCAGTGCAGCGAGACTAGCGGGAGCTGGCGAGCAGTACTTC. As protein: CSAARLAGAGEQYF.

This clonotype was seen ten or more times. The chain carries TRBV19 and TRBJ2-1; TRBD1 matches at 8 bases. V lost 6 bases, J lost 10 bases, and 14 bases stayed unmatched. CDR3 length equals 15 residues. Germline V gene lookup returns CDR1 LNHDA and CDR2 SQIVND (reference sequence). In nucleotides, the CDR3 is TGTGCCAGTAGGTCGGTATATCAGGGGGCAAGGGAGCAGTTCTTC. It yields the protein CASRSVYQGAREQFF.

V gene TRBV7-8 combines with J gene TRBJ2-7; D is perhaps TRBD2 (5 bases). The CDR3 length is 17 residues. Trimming took 5 bases from V and 1 from J, leaving 21 bases between them. Germline V gene lookup returns CDR1 SGHVS and CDR2 FQNEAQ. CDR3 amino acids: CASSPRLEGFESYEQYF. The CDR3 coding sequence is TGTGCCAGCAGCCCTAGACTTGAGGGTTTTGAATCCTACGAGCAGTACTTC.

This clonotype is labeled medium-sized. J is TRBJ1-5 and V is TRBV5-6; weak D call: TRBD1 (6 bases). Germline CDR1 reads SGHDT; CDR2 reads YYEEEE. Deletions cut 1 base from V and 6 bases from J, with 11 bases between. The CDR3 has 14 residues. Here the CDR3 DNA reads TGTGCCAGCAGCTTGTGGGGGGCTGGTCAGCCCCAGCATTTT. Its translation is CASSLWGAGQPQHF.

The table lists this clonotype with a few counts. This chain uses TRBV12-3 or TRBV12-4 with TRBJ1-5; 7 nucleotides agree with TRBD1. After removal of 5 bases from V and 7 bases from J, the junction contained 11 bases not matched to a gene. This CDR3 region has 15 residues. This CDR3 reads CASSPGTEFGQPQHF. CDR3 bases: TGTGCCAGCAGTCCTGGGACAGAATTCGGGCAGCCCCAGCATTTT.

This clonotype was recorded many times. The rearrangement uses TRBV18 and TRBJ2-7, with 9 bases identical to TRBD1. This CDR3 has 14 amino acids. J was trimmed by 5 bases and V by 5 bases; bases with no gene match: 7. Germline V gene data show CDR1 as KGHSH and CDR2 as LQKENI. The CDR3 sequence is CASSSSGTGNEQYF. The CDR3, as DNA: TGTGCCAGCTCATCCTCCGGGACAGGGAACGAGCAGTACTTC.

The chain has TRBV4-1 and TRBJ1-1; D remains unclear. Germline V gives CDR1 MGHRA, CDR2 YSYEKL. The CDR3 has 16 residues. V was clipped by 4 bases and J by 4 bases, with 19 bases between them. As DNA, the CDR3 is TGCGCCAGCAGCCCAGACCAGCGCGTGTTTCGCACTGAAGCTTTCTTT. This sequence encodes CASSPDQRVFRTEAFF.

This chain connects TRBV24-1 to TRBJ2-1; unclear D gene. The germline V and J ends were trimmed by 9 bases and 4 bases, with 9 bases remaining between them. CDR3 length equals 12 residues. Germline V gene sequence: CDR1 KGHDR, CDR2 SFDVKD. This CDR3 is CATSSEYNEQFF. CDR3 DNA sequence: TGTGCCACCTCTTCTGAGTACAATGAGCAGTTCTTC.

This clonotype was seen many times. The chain combines TRBV10-3 with TRBJ2-5; 7 bases line up with TRBD1. V lost 0 bases to trimming and J lost 0 bases; unmatched junction nucleotides: 4. The CDR3 totals 16 residues. Germline loops: CDR1 ENHRY, CDR2 SYGVKD. The CDR3 protein is CAISESSGQYQETQYF. In DNA form, the CDR3 reads TGTGCCATCAGTGAGTCCTCGGGACAGTACCAAGAGACCCAGTACTTC.

There are many counts of this clonotype. This chain uses TRBV30 with TRBJ1-3, with unresolved D. V was shortened by 4 bases and J by 0 bases, with 7 bases between the two germline ends. The CDR3 extends over 13 amino acids. The V gene's germline CDR1 is GTSNPN and CDR2 SVGIG (reference sequence). CDR3 sequence: CAWISSSGNTIYF. The CDR3, as DNA: TGTGCCTGGATCTCGAGCTCTGGAAACACCATATATTTT. Using reference TRBV30 and TRBJ1-3 for the parts outside the CDR3, the full variable domain is SQTIHQWPATLVQPVGSPLSLECTVEGTSNPNLYWYRQAAGRGLQLLFYSVGIGQISSEVPQNLSASRPQDRQFILSSKKLLLSDSGFYLCAWISSSGNTIYFGEGSWLTVV.

This chain connects TRBV6-5 to TRBJ2-1; D is unclear. Germline V gene sequence: CDR1 MNHEY, CDR2 SVGAGI. V lost 0 bases and J 4 bases, leaving 7 bases between the germline ends. This CDR3 has 14 residues. CDR3 nucleotides: TGTGCCAGCAGTTACTCGAGGCGGTACAATGAGCAGTTCTTC. This gives the protein CASSYSRRYNEQFF.

The chain carries TRBV20-1 and TRBJ1-4; D ambiguous. Germline V gives CDR1 DFQATT, CDR2 SNEGSKA (reference sequence). Trimming took off 1 base at V and 4 bases at J, with 7 bases between the two ends. The CDR3 has 13 amino acids. This chain's CDR3 is CSARGRLNEKLFF. CDR3 DNA sequence: TGCAGTGCTAGAGGCAGACTTAATGAAAAACTGTTTTTT.

The V and J genes are TRBV25-1 and TRBJ1-5, with D uncertain. The CDR3 has 14 residues. V gave up 4 bases and J gave up 7 bases, with 14 bases separating them. Per the germline V gene, CDR1 is MGHDK and CDR2 is SYGVNS. The DNA for the CDR3 is TGTGCCAGCAGTGGGGCGGATGGATGGCAGCCCCAGCATTTT. This gives the protein CASSGADGWQPQHF.

The V call is TRBV10-2, the J call TRBJ2-5; D remains unclear. The CDR3 covers 14 residues. V gave up 2 bases and J gave up 0 bases, with 7 bases separating them. CDR1 and CDR2 (germline): WSHSY, SAAADI. CDR3: CASSEGKYQETQYF. The DNA for the CDR3 is TGCGCCAGCAGTGAGGGAAAGTACCAAGAGACCCAGTACTTC.